The text below deals with one T cell receptor (beta chain). No antigen is known for it. CDR3 length equals 14 residues. Germline V lookup: CDR1 SGHVS, CDR2 FNYEAQ. V lost 4 bases and J lost 8, with 15 bases in between. Runs used v3.0 of the immunoSEQ assay and were done at survey level. The repertoire was sequenced with immunoSEQ multiplex PCR; TCRdb's copy has only in-frame clones and lacks some. The sample includes roughly 24,000 clones, just over 85% of them seen just once. The entry originates in a study of long-term antiretroviral therapy in people with HIV. Overall study context: The 2015 immediate-ART recommendation was preceded by the earliest samples by about a decade.

Study-wide results and caveats: Researchers lacked any data on ART adherence, viral resistance or therapy changes. Transplant donor controls retained higher diversity, though diversity increased after ART. Blood sampling spanned 2004 to 2017, possibly under older ART regimens.

V usage is TRBV7-6 and J usage is TRBJ2-1; D might be TRBD2 (7 bases). This TCR was sampled from a woman aged 25 to 39 with HIV. Here the sequenced sample was unsorted PBMCs, taken 1.8 years before starting antiretroviral therapy. The CDR3, as DNA: TGTGCCAGCAGCTACGGGGGGCCTACGTATGAGCAGTTCTTC. Translating gives CASSYGGPTYEQFF.